Listed below are T cell receptor beta chains from one sample, sequenced in a study of T cells of healthy individuals. TCRdb recomputed calls from the 5' RACE reads with MiXCR, one row per CDR3 protein. In the table there are about 96,000 distinct CDR3 sequences, 15% to 20% of which are singletons. All receptors derive from a human donor in good health. Each CDR3 is given with its conserved first and last residue. The D gene is left open where the match is weak. Not all rows give a size; the values are once, few, many and, for expanded clones, a class.

abundance	d_gene	v_gene	j_gene	CDR3nt	CDR3aa
.	TRBD2	TRBV2	TRBJ2-5	TGTGCCACCGCTAAGGGCCTAGCGGGGGAAGAGACCCAGTACTTC	CATAKGLAGEETQYF
few	.	TRBV27	TRBJ2-2	TGTGCCAGCCGCCGGGGACTTCTTCCCAACACCGGGGAGCTGTTTTTT	CASRRGLLPNTGELFF
.	.	TRBV27	TRBJ2-3	TGTGCCAGCACCCCTAGTGTAGCCCTCACAGATACGCAGTATTTT	CASTPSVALTDTQYF
many	.	TRBV12-3/TRBV12-4	TRBJ1-6	TGTGCCAGCAGTTTAAGGGGGGGGGAATCACCCCTCCACTTT	CASSLRGGESPLHF
.	.	TRBV20-1	TRBJ1-2	TGCAGTGCTAGAGATAGCGCGGGCCTCTATGGCTACACCTTC	CSARDSAGLYGYTF
once	.	TRBV5-1	TRBJ1-4	TGCGCCAGCAGCTTGACCAGGGGTTTGGTTGAAAAACTGTTTTTT	CASSLTRGLVEKLFF
many	.	TRBV7-2	TRBJ2-1	TGTGCCAGCAGCTTAGCATTCGCAAAATACAATGAGCAGTTCTTC	CASSLAFAKYNEQFF
few	TRBD1	TRBV28	TRBJ1-2	TGTGCCAGCAGTTTGGGGACAGGCGCTAACTATGGCTACACCTTC	CASSLGTGANYGYTF
.	.	TRBV5-6	TRBJ2-3	TGTGCCAGCACCCCCTTGACGGGTAGCACAGATACGCAGTATTTT	CASTPLTGSTDTQYF
.	TRBD1	TRBV2	TRBJ1-4	TGTGCCAGCAGCGCCGGGACAGGGACTGTAAAACTGTTTTTT	CASSAGTGTVKLFF
few	TRBD1	TRBV6-6	TRBJ1-5	TGTGCCAGCAGCGTACAGGGGGCAAATCAGCCCCAGCATTTT	CASSVQGANQPQHF
.	.	TRBV7-3	TRBJ2-3	TGTGCCAGCAGCCCCCCCGGGGTAGCGGGCACAGATACGCAGTATTTT	CASSPPGVAGTDTQYF
.	.	TRBV3-2	TRBJ1-2	TGTGCCAGCAGCCAAGAACGCACCTTC	CASSQERTF
medium-sized	TRBD1	TRBV20-1	TRBJ1-1	TGCAGTGCTAGAGGGGACAGGGAAACTGAAGCTTTCTTT	CSARGDRETEAFF
.	.	TRBV5-1	TRBJ2-1	TGCGCCAGCAGCGAAATTCAGGGGCACGAGCAGTTCTTC	CASSEIQGHEQFF
.	.	TRBV7-2	TRBJ2-7	TGTGCCAGCAGCCGCTCGGGGACCTACGAGCAGTACTTC	CASSRSGTYEQYF
.	.	TRBV5-1	TRBJ1-1	TGCGCCAGCAGCCCGGACGGATTTGGGGCTTTCTTT	CASSPDGFGAFF
few	.	TRBV14	TRBJ2-5	TGTGCCAGCAGCCAAGCTGGAGAGACCCAGTACTTC	CASSQAGETQYF
.	TRBD2	TRBV7-2	TRBJ2-1	TGTGCCAGCAGCTTACGAGCGGGGGGGAATCTCAATGAGCAGTTCTTC	CASSLRAGGNLNEQFF
many	TRBD2	TRBV7-8	TRBJ2-7	TGTGCCAGCAGCTTAGAGGGTGTGTGGCGGGGGGACGAGCAGTACTTC	CASSLEGVWRGDEQYF
many	.	TRBV18	TRBJ1-1	TGTGCCAGCTCCCCGCCCTTTGGGGGTAACACTGAAGCTTTCTTT	CASSPPFGGNTEAFF
.	.	TRBV28	TRBJ1-2	TGTGCCAGCAGTCCCCGGGGGGGGCTTGGCTATGGCTACACCTTC	CASSPRGGLGYGYTF
few	.	TRBV7-2	TRBJ2-7	TGTGCCAGCAGCTCAACCTACGAGCAGTACTTC	CASSSTYEQYF
.	.	TRBV7-9	TRBJ1-5	TGTGCCAGCGGTGACAGCAATCAGCCCCAGCATTTT	CASGDSNQPQHF
.	.	TRBV2	TRBJ1-5	TGTGCCAGCAATACGTATTTCGGGGGACAGCCCCAGCATTTT	CASNTYFGGQPQHF
few	.	TRBV10-3	TRBJ2-7	TGTGCCATCAGTAGAACATCCGGGTACCAACATGACTACGAGCAGTACTTC	CAISRTSGYQHDYEQYF
many	.	TRBV7-9	TRBJ1-1	TGTGCCAGCAGCTTAGTGTCCTGGCAGGCTTTCTTT	CASSLVSWQAFF
.	TRBD2	TRBV29-1	TRBJ2-1	TGCAGCGTTGAGGGCGGGAGGGCCGTTGAGCAGTTCTTC	CSVEGGRAVEQFF
.	.	TRBV7-8	TRBJ2-3	TGTGCCAGCAGCCAGCAAGGCAGCACAGATACGCAGTATTTT	CASSQQGSTDTQYF
few	.	TRBV19	TRBJ2-6	TGTGCCAGTAGTATAGGGTCGTGGAGCTCTGGGGCCAACGTCCTGACTTTC	CASSIGSWSSGANVLTF
.	.	TRBV7-8	TRBJ2-2	TGTGCCAGCAGCTTACCGCTCCGGGGGGCCGATACCGGGGAGCTGTTTTTT	CASSLPLRGADTGELFF
.	.	TRBV5-5	TRBJ1-5	TGTGCCAGCAGCTTGGTCCAGGGGACGATTCAGCCCCAGCATTTT	CASSLVQGTIQPQHF
.	TRBD2	TRBV7-9	TRBJ2-2	TGTGCCAGCAGCCGCGGGACTAGCGGGACCGGGGAGCTGTTTTTT	CASSRGTSGTGELFF
.	TRBD2	TRBV19	TRBJ2-1	TGTGCCAGTAGTTACGATAGCGGGGGCCGTTACAATGAGCAGTTCTTC	CASSYDSGGRYNEQFF
.	.	TRBV3-2	TRBJ2-1	TGTCCCAGCAGCCAAGCCCACTACCCCCCCCGGGAGGTCTCCTACAATGAGCAGTTCTTC	CPSSQAHYPPREVSYNEQFF
.	.	TRBV2	TRBJ1-5	TGTGCCAGCAGTATCCTCATAAGTAGCAATCAGCCCCAGCATTTT	CASSILISSNQPQHF
few	TRBD2	TRBV4-2	TRBJ2-7	TGTGCCAGCAGCCAAGATCTTGGTAGCGGGTCCCTCTACGAGCAGTACTTC	CASSQDLGSGSLYEQYF
.	TRBD1	TRBV5-6	TRBJ2-1	TGTGCCAGCAGCTTAGGGACAGGGGACAATGAGCAGTTCTTC	CASSLGTGDNEQFF
few	.	TRBV6-2/TRBV6-3	TRBJ2-5	TGTGCCAGCAGTTCGGTTGGAGAGACCCAGTACTTC	CASSSVGETQYF
few	.	TRBV27	TRBJ1-1	TGTGCCAGCAGTGGCCTAAAGGACACCCCGGACACTGAAGCTTTCTTT	CASSGLKDTPDTEAFF
.	.	TRBV11-2	TRBJ2-3	TGTGCCAGCAGCCCATCTTATGGGAGCGGGCTCACAGATACGCAGTATTTT	CASSPSYGSGLTDTQYF
.	TRBD1	TRBV2	TRBJ1-4	TGTGCCAGCAGGGACAGGGGACTTGATGAAAAACTGTTTTTT	CASRDRGLDEKLFF
.	.	TRBV28	TRBJ1-1	TGTGCCAGCAGTTTATTCCGGGGGCGGGGAAACACTGAAGCTTTCTTT	CASSLFRGRGNTEAFF
few	TRBD1	TRBV28	TRBJ2-5	TGTGCCAGCAGCGACAGGGGGTCAGAGACCCAGTACTTC	CASSDRGSETQYF
.	.	TRBV28	TRBJ1-1	TGTGCCAGCAGTCGCCTACGGTCTACTGAAGCTTTCTTT	CASSRLRSTEAFF
many	TRBD1	TRBV19	TRBJ2-7	TGTGCCAGTAGACAATACGGACAGGTAATCTACGAGCAGTACTTC	CASRQYGQVIYEQYF
.	.	TRBV20-1	TRBJ1-3	TGCAGTGCTAGAGGGGGGGGGGCCCGAAACACCATATATTTT	CSARGGGARNTIYF
.	.	TRBV7-2	TRBJ2-2	TGTGCCAGCAGCTCGCGAGCAGGCCCCGGGGAGCTGTTTTTT	CASSSRAGPGELFF
few	TRBD1	TRBV3-1	TRBJ2-7	TGTGCCAGCAGCCAAGGAAGGGACAGGATTCAGTACTTC	CASSQGRDRIQYF
.	.	TRBV11-3	TRBJ2-1	TGTGCCAGCAGCTCCCAGACAGGCCGAAATGAGCAGTTCTTC	CASSSQTGRNEQFF
many	TRBD2	TRBV27	TRBJ2-1	TGTGCCAGCAGTTTATCGAGAAGTACAAAGCGGGGGCAGTTCTTC	CASSLSRSTKRGQFF